The rows below give T cell receptor beta chains drawn from one sample of a study of blood T cell repertoires in COVID-19. Profiled with immunoSEQ multiplex PCR; TCRdb holds only in-frame clones, not every one. The sample includes around 150,000 clones, about 92% of them seen just once. Sequencing was carried out using peripheral blood. The source is a man aged 60-69 years with active or convalescent COVID-19. Each CDR3 is given with its conserved first and last residue. A D gene is named only where the DNA matches it firmly. Clone sizes are given selectively: once, few, many, or a class where the clone is expanded.

v_call	cdr3_length	j_call	clone_size	d_call	cdr3_nt	cdr3_aa
TRBV3-1/TRBV3-2	15	TRBJ2-5	NA	NA	TGTGCCAGCAGCCAACCCGTGACAGGACAAGAGACCCAGTACTTC	CASSQPVTGQETQYF
TRBV7-8	15	TRBJ2-1	once	NA	TGTGCCAGCAGCTTTGACAGACTCTCCTACAATGAGCAGTTCTTC	CASSFDRLSYNEQFF
TRBV20-1	11	TRBJ1-4	once	NA	TGCAGCGCTAAGTATAGGGAAGGGGTGTTTTTT	CSAKYREGVFF
TRBV5-1	13	TRBJ2-7	NA	NA	TGCGCCAGCAGCTTGGCCCAGTCCTACGAGCAGTACTTC	CASSLAQSYEQYF
TRBV9	14	TRBJ1-2	NA	TRBD1	TGTGCCAGCAGCGGCGGGACAGGCGGTCTTGGCTACACCTTC	CASSGGTGGLGYTF
TRBV20-1	11	TRBJ1-1	NA	NA	TGCAGTGCTAGAGTTTCGGACAAAGCTTTCTTT	CSARVSDKAFF
TRBV7-9	14	TRBJ2-7	once	TRBD1	TGTGCCAGCAGCCCTATAGACAGGGTCTACGAGCAGTACTTC	CASSPIDRVYEQYF
TRBV27	14	TRBJ2-5	NA	TRBD2	TGTGCCAGCAGCCGGACTAGCGGGGGATGGGCCCAGTACTTC	CASSRTSGGWAQYF
TRBV7-8	14	TRBJ1-6	NA	NA	TGTGCCAGCAGCTCCAGGGGCTATAATTCACCCCTCCACTTT	CASSSRGYNSPLHF
TRBV10-3	15	TRBJ1-5	NA	NA	TGTGCCATCAGTGAGGACAGCTATAGCAATCAGCCCCAGCATTTT	CAISEDSYSNQPQHF
TRBV4-1	12	TRBJ2-7	NA	NA	TGCGCCAGCAGCCTGTTTCTCGGCGAGCAGTACTTC	CASSLFLGEQYF
TRBV5-1	14	TRBJ2-7	NA	TRBD1	TGCGCCAGCGGGAGGGACAGGGGGAAGTACGAGCAGTACTTC	CASGRDRGKYEQYF
TRBV6-6	16	TRBJ2-7	NA	TRBD1	TGTGCCAGCAGTTACGCTGGACAGGAATTCTCCTACGAGCAGTACTTC	CASSYAGQEFSYEQYF
TRBV5-1	15	TRBJ2-1	NA	NA	TGCGCCAGCAGCTTGGCTACAGGAGTCTACAATGAGCAGTTCTTC	CASSLATGVYNEQFF
TRBV7-2	15	TRBJ2-5	NA	TRBD2	TGTGCCAGCAGCTTAGCCGGTGCGGGAGGGGAGACCCAGTACTTC	CASSLAGAGGETQYF
TRBV12-3/TRBV12-4	13	TRBJ1-5	NA	NA	TGTGCCAGCAGGGGGGGTTTCAATCAGCCCCAGCATTTT	CASRGGFNQPQHF
TRBV19	18	TRBJ1-1	NA	NA	TGTGCCAGTAGTAATAGGACCCCGCGGAGGGGAGGGAACACTGAAGCTTTCTTT	CASSNRTPRRGGNTEAFF
TRBV11-3	17	TRBJ2-1	NA	NA	TGTGCCAGCAGCTTAGATTCTGGTGGGAGTTACTACAATGAGCAGTTCTTC	CASSLDSGGSYYNEQFF
TRBV5-1	13	TRBJ1-2	NA	NA	TGCGCCAGCAGCTTGGTTGCGGGGGATGGCTACACCTTC	CASSLVAGDGYTF
TRBV28	11	TRBJ1-4	NA	NA	TGTGCCAGCGGCCCGAATGAAAAACTGTTTTTT	CASGPNEKLFF
TRBV18	15	TRBJ2-2	NA	NA	TGTGCCAGCTCACCACTAGTGGAAGACATCGGGGAGCTGTTTTTT	CASSPLVEDIGELFF
TRBV7-2	16	TRBJ1-1	NA	NA	TGTGCCAGCAGCTTAGGACCCCGACAGCAGAACACTGAAGCTTTCTTT	CASSLGPRQQNTEAFF
TRBV7-6	15	TRBJ2-1	NA	TRBD2	TGTGCCAGCAGGTTGGGGACTAGCCTCTACAATGAGCAGTTCTTC	CASRLGTSLYNEQFF
TRBV19	15	TRBJ1-2	NA	TRBD1	TGTGCCAGTAGTATAGACCGGGACAGGGTGAATGGCTACACCTTC	CASSIDRDRVNGYTF
TRBV2	16	TRBJ2-2	NA	NA	TGTGCCAGCAAAAAAATGGACACAACGAACACCGGGGAGCTGTTTTTT	CASKKMDTTNTGELFF
TRBV3-1/TRBV3-2	15	TRBJ2-6	NA	NA	TGTGCCAGCAGCCCAGACATCTCTGGGGCCAACGTCCTGACTTTC	CASSPDISGANVLTF
TRBV11-3	14	TRBJ1-1	NA	NA	TGTGCCAGCAGAGGGGGGGGCCAGAACACTGAAGCTTTCTTT	CASRGGGQNTEAFF
TRBV5-1	13	TRBJ2-3	NA	NA	TGCGCCAGCAGCTTGGATATCACAGATACGCAGTATTTT	CASSLDITDTQYF
TRBV5-1	17	TRBJ2-3	once	TRBD2	TGCGCCAGCAGCTTGGAGGGACTAGCGGGAGGAGCAGATACGCAGTATTTT	CASSLEGLAGGADTQYF
TRBV12-3/TRBV12-4	13	TRBJ1-2	NA	NA	TGTGCCAGCACCCCGGACAGAAACTATGGCTACACCTTC	CASTPDRNYGYTF
TRBV6-1	14	TRBJ2-4	NA	NA	TGTGCCAGCAGTGAGTGGGCGGGGACAAACATTCAGTACTTC	CASSEWAGTNIQYF
TRBV18	14	TRBJ1-2	NA	TRBD1	TGTGCCAGCTCACCTAATGGACAGGGGGATAGCTACACCTTC	CASSPNGQGDSYTF
TRBV28	12	TRBJ1-2	NA	NA	TGTGCCAGCGTAGGGGGGGGCTATGGCTACACCTTC	CASVGGGYGYTF
TRBV19	14	TRBJ1-2	NA	TRBD1	TGTGCCAGTAGTACTCGGGACAGAAACTATGGCTACACCTTC	CASSTRDRNYGYTF
TRBV4-1	17	TRBJ2-3	NA	TRBD2	TGCGCCAGCAGCCAAGATATTCCTAGCGGGGGCACAGATACGCAGTATTTT	CASSQDIPSGGTDTQYF
TRBV6-5	14	TRBJ1-2	NA	NA	TGTGCCAGCAGTCCTGAGGCAGCCAACTATGGCTACACCTTC	CASSPEAANYGYTF
TRBV4-1	15	TRBJ1-6	NA	NA	TGCGCCAGCAGCCAAGCGGGGGGAAATTGGTCACCCCTCCACTTT	CASSQAGGNWSPLHF
TRBV3-1/TRBV3-2	15	TRBJ2-1	NA	TRBD2	TGTGCCAGCAATACAGCGGGAGGGACCTACAATGAGCAGTTCTTC	CASNTAGGTYNEQFF
TRBV7-7	15	TRBJ2-2	NA	TRBD1	TGTGCCAGCAGCGCCTCCGGGACAGAAACCGGGGAGCTGTTTTTT	CASSASGTETGELFF
TRBV5-1	14	TRBJ1-1	NA	NA	TGCGCCAGCAGCCCGAGGGGGACGGGCACTGAAGCTTTCTTT	CASSPRGTGTEAFF
TRBV11-1	12	TRBJ1-2	NA	TRBD1	TGTGCCAGCCCGGGACAGGCGTATGGCTACACCTTC	CASPGQAYGYTF
TRBV5-5	12	TRBJ1-2	NA	NA	TGTGCCAGCAGCTTTGACAGGAGAGGCTACACCTTC	CASSFDRRGYTF
TRBV28	11	TRBJ1-2	NA	NA	TGTGCCAGCAGTTTGCGTGATGGCTACACCTTC	CASSLRDGYTF
TRBV6-1	14	TRBJ2-2	NA	TRBD2	TGTGCCAGCAGTGAAAGACTAGCCACCGGGGAGCTGTTTTTT	CASSERLATGELFF
TRBV5-4	15	TRBJ2-7	few	NA	TGTGCCAGCAGCTTTTGGGGGACTCCCCTCTACGAGCAGTACTTC	CASSFWGTPLYEQYF
TRBV6-1	15	TRBJ2-2	NA	TRBD2	TGTGCCAGCGGTGATAGCGGGAGTATCTCCGGGGAGCTGTTTTTT	CASGDSGSISGELFF
TRBV7-2	15	TRBJ2-7	NA	TRBD2	TGTGCCAGCACCTTACTAGCGGGGTCCCTCTCCGAGCAGTACTTC	CASTLLAGSLSEQYF